The 15 T cell receptor beta chains below come from one sample, sequenced in a study of shared clonotypes between healthy human individuals. Produced via immunoSEQ multiplex PCR; TCRdb's table is partial and in-frame only. The table includes approximately 720,000 clones, 60% to 80% detected once. The sequencing input was memory CD4+ T cells sorted from blood. Noted subset: CD45RA-negative fraction. The receptors shown here come from a young woman in good health.

The chain employs TRBV6-1 and TRBJ1-5; D might be TRBD1 (6 bases). Germline CDR1 and CDR2: MNHNS and SASEGT. V lost 2 bases and J lost 1, with 12 bases in between. This CDR3 is built from 16 residues. The DNA of the CDR3 is TGTGCCAGCAGTGAAAGGGGGACATCCAGCAATCAGCCCCAGCATTTT. It yields the protein CASSERGTSSNQPQHF.

This clone was recorded a few times. The chain carries TRBV28 and TRBJ2-7; 10 nucleotides agree with TRBD2. The CDR3 has 17 residues. V was clipped by 1 base and J by 3 bases; unmatched bases: 9. Germline-derived CDR1 and CDR2 are MDHEN and SYDVKM. CDR3 sequence reads: CASSLSSSGSLLYEQYF. CDR3 DNA sequence: TGTGCCAGCAGTTTATCGTCTAGCGGGAGTCTCCTCTACGAGCAGTACTTC.

The chain joins TRBV5-5 to TRBJ1-1, with 8 positions matching TRBD1. The V segment lost 3 bases and the J segment 2 bases; nucleotides outside the gene matches: 6. From germline, CDR1 is SGHKS and CDR2 YYEKEE (reference sequence). CDR3 length: 15 residues. The CDR3 region is CASSSMGQDNTEAFF. The CDR3 DNA is TGTGCCAGCAGCTCGATGGGACAGGATAACACTGAAGCTTTCTTT.

This clone was found many times. This chain connects TRBV5-1 to TRBJ1-5; the D is unclear. Germline CDR1 reads SGHRS; CDR2 reads YFSETQ. V lost 0 bases to trimming and J lost 7 bases, with 14 bases between them. The CDR3 totals 15 residues. CDR3 loop: CASSLGPGTGQPQHF. CDR3 DNA sequence: TGCGCCAGCAGCTTGGGGCCGGGAACGGGCCAGCCCCAGCATTTT. The full variable domain, its missing parts supplied by reference TRBV5-1 and TRBJ1-5, is KAGVTQTPRYLIKTRGQQVTLSCSPISGHRSVSWYQQTPGQGLQFLFEYFSETQRNKGNFPGRFSGRQFSNSRSEMNVSTLELGDSALYLCASSLGPGTGQPQHFGDGTRLSIL.

This clone is a singleton in its sample. CDR3 DNA sequence: TGCGCCAGATCCACCGGACAGGGGAACACCGGGGAGCTGTTTTTT. Translating it yields CARSTGQGNTGELFF. The rearrangement uses TRBV23-1 and TRBJ2-2; 8 bases agree with TRBD1. TRBV23-1 is identified as an open reading frame with a role that is uncertain. With V trimmed by 9 bases and J by 1 base, 7 bases remained unmatched. The CDR3 covers 15 residues.

This clone was seen only a few times. A much larger clone lies a single base off, so this may be a read error. In the same sample, other DNA sequences code for this CDR3. J is TRBJ2-1 and V is TRBV7-3; TRBD2 aligns across 7 bases. Germline loops: CDR1 SGHTA, CDR2 FQGTGA. V dropped 5 bases and J dropped 0; count of bases not matched to a gene: 4. The CDR3 sequence is 15 residues long. Here the CDR3 DNA reads TGTGCCAGCAGCCCACAGCGGGACTCCTACAATGAGCAGTTCTTC. Translation gives CASSPQRDSYNEQFF.

Points on this clone: Other DNA sequences from this sample encode an identical CDR3 as well. The gene calls are TRBV18 and TRBJ1-1; 8 bases agree with TRBD1. Per germline, CDR1 KGHSH and CDR2 LQKENI. The CDR3 runs to 13 residues. After removal of 5 bases from V and 3 bases from J, the junction contained 2 bases not matched to a gene. The chain's CDR3 is CASSGQGDTEAFF. CDR3 nucleotide sequence: TGTGCCAGCTCAGGACAGGGAGACACTGAAGCTTTCTTT.

This clone was found a few times. This sample includes further DNA sequences coding for the same CDR3. The rearrangement uses TRBV18 and TRBJ2-5; D is unclear. The CDR3 has 14 amino acids. The ends were cut back, 1 base at V and 3 bases at J, with 9 bases in the middle. CDR1 is KGHSH, CDR2 LQKENI, per germline. This chain's CDR3 is CASSPQRREETQYF. The DNA for the CDR3 is TGTGCCAGCTCACCACAGAGACGAGAAGAGACCCAGTACTTC.

This clone was seen more than once but under ten times. This chain uses TRBV4-2 with TRBJ2-5; 9 nucleotides align to TRBD1. The DNA end is a closer match to TRBJ2-7, so the J assignment may be wrong. Germline V gene data show CDR1 as LGHNA and CDR2 as YNFKEQ. The CDR3 spans 15 residues. The CDR3 region is CASSRTGAERYEQYF. The CDR3 DNA sequence: TGTGCCAGCAGCCGGACAGGGGCTGAAAGGTACGAGCAGTACTTC.

This clone was seen a few times. This chain uses TRBV19 with TRBJ1-1, with D maybe TRBD1 (5 bases). The V end was cut by 9 bases, the J end by 5 bases, with 7 bases between. Looked up from germline, CDR1 is LNHDA and CDR2 is SQIVND (reference sequence). This CDR3 is built from 10 residues. CDR3 region: CASRVTEAFF. As DNA, the CDR3 is TGTGCCAGCAGGGTAACTGAAGCTTTCTTT.

V and J are TRBV29-1 and TRBJ2-3; no clear D. This CDR3 has 10 residues. V lost 6 bases and J 5 bases, leaving 6 bases between the germline ends. Germline assignment: CDR1 SQVTM and CDR2 ANQGSEA. The chain's CDR3 is CSVREDTQYF. In nucleotides, the CDR3 is TGCAGCGTCCGAGAAGATACGCAGTATTTT.

J is TRBJ1-2 and V is TRBV6-1, with D unresolved. Trimming removed 2 bases from V and 0 bases from J, with 7 bases in between. The CDR3 runs 14 residues. Germline CDR1 and CDR2: MNHNS and SASEGT. The CDR3 loop reads CASSELAANYGYTF. DNA of the CDR3: TGTGCCAGCAGTGAATTGGCGGCTAACTATGGCTACACCTTC.

The chain recombines TRBV10-1 with TRBJ1-2; 7 nucleotides agree with TRBD1. Germline CDR1 and CDR2: WNHNN and SYGVQD (reference sequence). The trim removed 4 bases at V and 4 bases at J, leaving 3 bases unmatched. CDR3 size: 13 residues. The DNA for the CDR3 is TGCGCCAGCAGTGGGACAGGAACCTATGGCTACACCTTC. Its protein product is CASSGTGTYGYTF.

The rearrangement links TRBV7-9 to TRBJ1-4, with 8 bases aligning to TRBD1. Germline values: CDR1 SEHNR, CDR2 FQNEAQ (reference sequence). The CDR3 contains 15 residues. After removal of 4 bases from V and 4 bases from J, the junction contained 5 bases not matched to a gene. CDR3 sequence reads: CASSSGQGGNEKLFF. CDR3 sequence (DNA): TGTGCCAGCAGCTCCGGACAGGGAGGTAATGAAAAACTGTTTTTT.

This chain links TRBV7-2 with TRBJ1-1, with D possibly matching TRBD1 (5 bases). The CDR3 has 16 amino acids. CDR1 and CDR2 from the germline V gene are SGHTA and FQGNSA. Trimming shortened V by 3 bases and J by 2 bases, and 16 bases separated the two germline ends. The CDR3 coding sequence is TGTGCCAGCAGCTTCCGATCCGGGACGGTTAACACTGAAGCTTTCTTT. Protein sequence: CASSFRSGTVNTEAFF.